This T cell receptor beta chain originates from a study of blood T cell repertoires in COVID-19. CDR1 and CDR2 from the germline V gene are SGDLS and YYNGEE. The length of the CDR3 is 17 residues. Deletions cut 3 bases from V and 0 bases from J, with 17 bases between. Measured with immunoSEQ multiplex PCR; TCRdb has only the in-frame clones, and not every one. The sample records some 120,000 clones, about 92% being singletons. This chain connects TRBV9 to TRBJ2-3, with a weak D call TRBD1 (6 bases). Sequenced: peripheral blood. This receptor was identified in a man in his forties or fifties with active COVID-19. CDR3 DNA: TGTGCCAGCAGCGGGGACACTTTTTCCTCTAGCACAGATACGCAGTATTTT. Translating gives CASSGDTFSSSTDTQYF.